A selection of T cell receptor beta chains follows, all from one sample in a study of CD8+ T cells in alopecia areata. Sequencing used immunoSEQ multiplex PCR; TCRdb keeps in-frame clones, though not all of them. The top ten clones hold 4.8% of a sample with about 140,000 clones, about 60% of them seen once. Sequencing was done on a sample of CD4+ T cells sorted from blood. The source of these receptors is a human donor in good health. The CDR3 runs from the conserved cysteine through the conserved F or W.

TRBV2,CASSEGTGLHNEQFF
TRBV10-3,CAIRAYGYEQYF
TRBV15,CATSRDGVLAKNIQYF
TRBV10-3,CAISEGSSGRSTDTQYF
TRBV29-1,CSVGDSYQPQHF
TRBV10-3,CAISDQNYGYTF
TRBV29-1,CSVDWGLAGQGEQFF
TRBV29-1,CSVEAQGVGELFF
TRBV30,CAWSVSLSAGAHEQYF
TRBV4-1,CASSQEWGPYEQYF
TRBV5-1,CASSFLAGSTDTQYF
TRBV2,CASSEASQQYF
TRBV20-1,CSAVGNTEAFF